This paragraph covers one TCR beta chain sequence. Its antigen is unknown. No base qualities exist here, and no much larger clone lies one base off it. In the same sample, other DNA sequences code for this CDR3. The germline V gene provides CDR1 MDHEN and CDR2 SYDVKM. The V end gives up 9 bases and the J end 14 bases, leaving 17 bases in the junction not matched to a gene. Measured from the cysteine to the phenylalanine, the CDR3 is 13 residues long. This entry keeps only the CDR3 DNA: 39 bases, framed from base 1. TCR CDR3 regions were amplified from genomic DNA by multiplex PCR using the deep immunoSEQ assay. Extracted genomic DNA from each cell subset was distributed evenly across all wells of several immunoSEQ 96-well plates, and each plate was treated as a replicate. For sorted subsets, around 200 ng genomic DNA, equal to about 30,000 T cell genomes, was loaded into each replicate PCR. Purified libraries were measured with a Qubit 3.0 fluorometer, size-checked on a Bioanalyzer 2100, and measured again with the KAPA Library Quantification kit. A separate single-read 150-cycle Illumina NextSeq 550 flow cell was used to sequence each immunoSEQ 96-well plate. The authors' analysis ran thus. Because only junctional sequences without quality scores were contained in the immunoSEQ output, filtering matching that applied to full-length reads could not be performed. Sequences were annotated with PyIR, a Python wrapper for IgBLAST v1.9, and V/J genes and CDR3 were assigned using IMGT germline references. Any read was removed if the V/J assignment was weak (E-value above 1e-6), the CDR3 was missing, or the read contained stop codons, out-of-frame junctions, or ambiguous translated residues. V3J clonotypes were defined by identical inferred V gene, J gene, and CDR3 amino acid sequence. Percentage overlap between repertoires was computed as shared unique clonotypes divided by the size of the smaller repertoire. Richness of each repertoire was evaluated using RTK rarefaction, the Chao1 estimator, and Recon v2.1 estimates of unobserved clonotypes. For all TCRbeta clonotypes obtained by the gDNA method from a handful of donors, generation probabilities were computed with OLGA. Imported from immuneACCESS, the table was reduced by TCRdb to in-frame sequences with V and J called. These copies leave out some clones; in studies compared against another copy, an unresolved V gene accounts for under half, and the cause of the remainder is not known. The V and J calls and clone size are taken from that table; D and trimming were inferred from the DNA. In all, the sample holds approximately 82,000 clones, and roughly two thirds of those were seen once. Together, the top ten hold about half of the sample.

The data originate from a study of shared clonotypes between healthy human individuals (TCRdb year 2020). Regarding the research as a whole: The cohort comprised two women and a few men aged 18 to 49 years. For each donor, three plates each were used for CD4 naive and CD4 memory, two plates were used for CD8 naive, and one plate was used for CD8 memory. To estimate repertoire size and how much clonotype sharing occurs between individuals, the study deeply sequenced the blood TCR repertoires of a handful of healthy adults. Libraries were prepared and TCR repertoires were sequenced by different laboratories using diverse techniques, in order to increase sequencing depth and limit assay-specific biases. Leukapheresis yielded between about 0.85 and 9.5 billion PBMCs per donor.

Summary of the overall study and its limitations: Naive subsets generally had larger estimated clonotype richness than memory subsets did. Because the study included only a small number of donors, the genetic and exposure-history diversity represented was limited. Approximately 5% of naive CD4, approximately 3.7% of naive CD8, approximately 2.2% of memory CD4, and 0.35% to 0.4% of memory CD8 clonotypes were shared across several donors. Rarefaction of sorted-subset datasets indicated incomplete sequencing despite the large sequencing depth. Compared with non-shared clonotypes, the clonotypes found in all four sorted-subset donors had higher generation probabilities. Pairwise subsampling led to the expectation that sequencing depth would affect the degree of clonotype sharing among donors. Only blood was sampled, and tissue TCR repertoires likely differ from those in blood.

Donors were healthy HIV-negative adults with no recently reported acute infections or vaccinations. Only Caucasian adults living in Nashville, Tennessee, USA were represented among the donors. CD8 memory samples were composed of magnetically selected CD45RO+ cells combined with CCR7-negative CD45RA+ effector memory (TemRA) cells. After blood collection by leukapheresis, PBMCs were isolated using Ficoll-Histopaque density gradient centrifugation and then cryopreserved in the vapor phase of liquid nitrogen. Analytical flow cytometry was used to check the purity and quantity of every magnetically sorted T cell population. Genomic DNA was isolated from each sorted fraction and quantified by UV absorbance on a Nanodrop 2000c.

The sample taken for sequencing was memory CD8+ T cells sorted from blood. According to the study, the label for this sample's cell subset or site signals: CD45RO+ cells pooled with CCR7-negative TemRA cells. The rearranged segments are TRBV28 and TRBJ1-1; TRBD1 matches 8 bases in the middle. This TCR was sampled from a man aged 25-45 years in good health. This receptor carries the CDR3 CASKDRVRFWAFF. DNA sequence: TGTGCCAGTAAGGACAGGGTTCGTTTTTGGGCCTTCTTT.